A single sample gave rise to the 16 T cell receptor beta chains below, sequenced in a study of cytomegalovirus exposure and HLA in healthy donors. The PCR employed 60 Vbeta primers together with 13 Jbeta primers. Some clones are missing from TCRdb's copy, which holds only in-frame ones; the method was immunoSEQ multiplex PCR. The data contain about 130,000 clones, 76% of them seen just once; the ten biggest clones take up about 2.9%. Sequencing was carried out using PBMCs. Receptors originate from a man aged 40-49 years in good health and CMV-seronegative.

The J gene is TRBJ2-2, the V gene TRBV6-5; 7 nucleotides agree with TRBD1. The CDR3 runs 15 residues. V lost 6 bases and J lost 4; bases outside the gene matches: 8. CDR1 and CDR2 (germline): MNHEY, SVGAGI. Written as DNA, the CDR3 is TGTGCCAGCAGAAACAGGGGTGAGGGCACCGGGGAGCTGTTTTTT. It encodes CASRNRGEGTGELFF.

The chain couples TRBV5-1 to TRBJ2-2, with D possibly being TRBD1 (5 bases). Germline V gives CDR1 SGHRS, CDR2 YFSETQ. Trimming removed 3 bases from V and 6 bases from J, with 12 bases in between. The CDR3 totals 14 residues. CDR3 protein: CASSSRTGPGELFF. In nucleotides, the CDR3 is TGCGCCAGCAGCTCCCGTACAGGCCCCGGGGAGCTGTTTTTT.

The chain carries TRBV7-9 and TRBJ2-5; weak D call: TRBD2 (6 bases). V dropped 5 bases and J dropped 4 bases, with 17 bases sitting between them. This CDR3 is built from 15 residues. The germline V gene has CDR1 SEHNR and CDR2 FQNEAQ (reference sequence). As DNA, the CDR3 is TGTGCCAGCAGCACCGGGACTCTCCTTGGAGAGACCCAGTACTTC. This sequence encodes CASSTGTLLGETQYF.

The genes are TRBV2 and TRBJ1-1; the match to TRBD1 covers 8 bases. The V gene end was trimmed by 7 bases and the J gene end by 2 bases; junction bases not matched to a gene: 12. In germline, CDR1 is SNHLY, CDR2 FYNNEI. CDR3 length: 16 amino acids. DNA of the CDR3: TGTGCCAGCAATGGGGGCGACAGGGGCCCAAACACTGAAGCTTTCTTT. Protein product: CASNGGDRGPNTEAFF. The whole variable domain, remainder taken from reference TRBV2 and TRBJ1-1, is EPEVTQTPSHQVTQMGQEVILRCVPISNHLYFYWYRQILGQKVEFLVSFYNNEISEKSEIFDDQFSVERPDGSNFTLKIRSTKLEDSAMYFCASNGGDRGPNTEAFFGQGTRLTVV.

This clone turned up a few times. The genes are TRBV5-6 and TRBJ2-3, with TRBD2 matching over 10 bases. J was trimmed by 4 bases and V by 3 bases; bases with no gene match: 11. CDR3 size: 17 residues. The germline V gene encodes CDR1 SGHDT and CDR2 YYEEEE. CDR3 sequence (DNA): TGTGCCAGCAGCTGGGGGAATCTAGCGGGAGCAGCAGATACGCAGTATTTT. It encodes CASSWGNLAGAADTQYF.

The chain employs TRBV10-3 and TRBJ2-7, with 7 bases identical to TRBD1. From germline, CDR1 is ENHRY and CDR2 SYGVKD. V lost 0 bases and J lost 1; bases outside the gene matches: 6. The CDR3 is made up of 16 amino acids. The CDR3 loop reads CAISESRGGWSYEQYF. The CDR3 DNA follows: TGTGCCATCAGTGAGTCGAGAGGGGGCTGGTCCTACGAGCAGTACTTC.

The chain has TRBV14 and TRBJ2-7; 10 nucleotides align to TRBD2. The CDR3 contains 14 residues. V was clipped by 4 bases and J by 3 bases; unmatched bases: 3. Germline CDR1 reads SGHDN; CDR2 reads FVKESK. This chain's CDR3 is CASSLQRGGYEQYF. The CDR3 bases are TGTGCCAGCAGCCTCCAGCGGGGGGGCTACGAGCAGTACTTC.

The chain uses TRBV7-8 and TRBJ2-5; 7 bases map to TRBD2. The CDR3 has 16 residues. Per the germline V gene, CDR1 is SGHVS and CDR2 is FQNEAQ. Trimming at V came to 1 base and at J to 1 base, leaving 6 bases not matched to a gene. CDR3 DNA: TGTGCCAGCAGCTTAGGCCTAGCGGAGACCCAAGAGACCCAGTACTTC. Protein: CASSLGLAETQETQYF.

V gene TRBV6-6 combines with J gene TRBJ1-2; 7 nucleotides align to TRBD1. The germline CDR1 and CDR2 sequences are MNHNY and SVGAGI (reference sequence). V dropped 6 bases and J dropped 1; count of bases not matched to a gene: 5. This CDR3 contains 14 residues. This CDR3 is CASRAGQLNYGYTF. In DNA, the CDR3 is TGTGCCAGCAGGGCGGGACAGCTTAACTATGGCTACACCTTC.

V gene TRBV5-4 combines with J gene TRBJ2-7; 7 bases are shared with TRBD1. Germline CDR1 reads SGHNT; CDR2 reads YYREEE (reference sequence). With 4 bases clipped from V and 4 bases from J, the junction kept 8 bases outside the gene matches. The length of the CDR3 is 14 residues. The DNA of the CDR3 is TGTGCCAGCAGCCCGGGGACAGCCTTTTACGAGCAGTACTTC. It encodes CASSPGTAFYEQYF.

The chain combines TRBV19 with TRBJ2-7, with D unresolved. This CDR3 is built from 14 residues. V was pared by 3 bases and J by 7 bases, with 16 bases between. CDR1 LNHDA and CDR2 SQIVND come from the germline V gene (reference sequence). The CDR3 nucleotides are TGTGCCAGTAGTATCCTAGGTTCGGTACGTGAGCAGTACTTC. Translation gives CASSILGSVREQYF.

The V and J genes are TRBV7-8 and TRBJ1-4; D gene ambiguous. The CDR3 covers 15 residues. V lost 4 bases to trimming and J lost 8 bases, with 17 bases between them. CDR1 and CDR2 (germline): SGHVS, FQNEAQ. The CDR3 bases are TGTGCCAGCAGCTCCCTTGCGGGAAGGCAAGAAAAACTGTTTTTT. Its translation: CASSSLAGRQEKLFF.

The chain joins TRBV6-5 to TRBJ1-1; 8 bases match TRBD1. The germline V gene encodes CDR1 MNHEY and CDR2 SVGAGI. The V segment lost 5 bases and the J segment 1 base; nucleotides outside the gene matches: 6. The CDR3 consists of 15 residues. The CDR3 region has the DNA TGTGCCAGCAGTCCCCGGGGGACAGGGAACACTGAAGCTTTCTTT. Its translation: CASSPRGTGNTEAFF.

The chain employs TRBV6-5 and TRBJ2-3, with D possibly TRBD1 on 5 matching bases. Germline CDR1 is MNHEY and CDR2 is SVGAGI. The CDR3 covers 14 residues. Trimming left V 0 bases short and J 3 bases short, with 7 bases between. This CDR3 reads CASSYSGQTDTQYF. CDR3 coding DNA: TGTGCCAGCAGTTACTCGGGGCAGACAGATACGCAGTATTTT.

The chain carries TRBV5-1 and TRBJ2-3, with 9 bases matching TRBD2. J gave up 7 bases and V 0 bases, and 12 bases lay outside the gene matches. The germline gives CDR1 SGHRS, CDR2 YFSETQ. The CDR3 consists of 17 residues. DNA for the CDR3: TGCGCCAGCAGCTTGGATCAGGGCGGGGGGGCTGCAAATACGCAGTATTTT. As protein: CASSLDQGGGAANTQYF.

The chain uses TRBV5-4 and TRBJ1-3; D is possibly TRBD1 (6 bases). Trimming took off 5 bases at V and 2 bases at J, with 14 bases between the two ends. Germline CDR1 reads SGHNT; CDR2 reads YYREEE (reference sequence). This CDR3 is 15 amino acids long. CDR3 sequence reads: CASRPGQTTGNTIYF. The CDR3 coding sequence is TGTGCCAGCAGACCCGGACAGACGACTGGAAACACCATATATTTT.